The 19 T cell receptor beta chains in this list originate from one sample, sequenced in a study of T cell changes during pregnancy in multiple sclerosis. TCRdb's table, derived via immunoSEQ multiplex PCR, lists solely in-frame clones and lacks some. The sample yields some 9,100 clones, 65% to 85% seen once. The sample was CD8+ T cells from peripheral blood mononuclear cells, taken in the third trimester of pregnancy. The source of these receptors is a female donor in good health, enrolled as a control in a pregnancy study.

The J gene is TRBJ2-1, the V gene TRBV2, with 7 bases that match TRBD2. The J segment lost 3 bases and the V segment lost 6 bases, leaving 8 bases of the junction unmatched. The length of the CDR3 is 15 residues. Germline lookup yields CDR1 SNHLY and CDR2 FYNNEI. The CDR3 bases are TGTGCCAGCAGCGTTCTAGCGGAGGGCTACAATGAGCAGTTCTTC. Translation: CASSVLAEGYNEQFF. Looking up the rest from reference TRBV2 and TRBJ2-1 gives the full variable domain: EPEVTQTPSHQVTQMGQEVILRCVPISNHLYFYWYRQILGQKVEFLVSFYNNEISEKSEIFDDQFSVERPDGSNFTLKIRSTKLEDSAMYFCASSVLAEGYNEQFFGPGTRLTVL.

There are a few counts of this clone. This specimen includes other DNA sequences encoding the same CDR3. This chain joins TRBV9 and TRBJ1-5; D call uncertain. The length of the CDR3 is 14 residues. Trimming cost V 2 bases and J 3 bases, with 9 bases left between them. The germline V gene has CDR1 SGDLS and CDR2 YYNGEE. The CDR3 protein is CASSVGGNNQPQHF. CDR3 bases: TGTGCCAGCAGCGTTGGAGGGAACAATCAGCCCCAGCATTTT.

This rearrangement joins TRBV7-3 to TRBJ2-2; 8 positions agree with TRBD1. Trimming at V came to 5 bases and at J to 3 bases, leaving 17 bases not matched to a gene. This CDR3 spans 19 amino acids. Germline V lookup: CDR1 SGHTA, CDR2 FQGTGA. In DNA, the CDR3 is TGTGCCAGCAGCCCTGGCCCAGGGGGCTTCCATCCCTACACCGGGGAGCTGTTTTTT. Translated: CASSPGPGGFHPYTGELFF. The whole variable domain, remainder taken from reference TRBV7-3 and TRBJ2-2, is GAGVSQTPSNKVTEKGKYVELRCDPISGHTALYWYRQSLGQGPEFLIYFQGTGAADDSGLPNDRFFAVRPEGSVSTLKIQRTERGDSAVYLCASSPGPGGFHPYTGELFFGEGSRLTVL.

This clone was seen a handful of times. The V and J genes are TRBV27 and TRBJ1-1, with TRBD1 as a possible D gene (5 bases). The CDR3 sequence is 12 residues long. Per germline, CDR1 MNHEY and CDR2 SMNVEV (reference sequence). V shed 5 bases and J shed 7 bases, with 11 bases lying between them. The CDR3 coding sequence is TGTGCCAGCAGTACAGGACGGCTTGAAGCTTTCTTT. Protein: CASSTGRLEAFF.

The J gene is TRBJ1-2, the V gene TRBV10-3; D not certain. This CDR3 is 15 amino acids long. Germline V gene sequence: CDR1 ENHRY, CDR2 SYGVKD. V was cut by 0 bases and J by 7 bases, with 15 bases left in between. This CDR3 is CAISESSSPKFGYTF. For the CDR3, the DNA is TGTGCCATCAGTGAGTCGAGTTCCCCCAAGTTTGGCTACACCTTC.

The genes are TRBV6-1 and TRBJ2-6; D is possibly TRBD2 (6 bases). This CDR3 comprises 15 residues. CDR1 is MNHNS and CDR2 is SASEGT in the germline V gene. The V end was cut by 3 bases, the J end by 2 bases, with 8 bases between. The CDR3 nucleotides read TGTGCCAGCAGTGAGGAGGGAACTGGGGCCAACGTCCTGACTTTC. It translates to CASSEEGTGANVLTF.

Written as DNA, the CDR3 is TGTGCCAGCAGTGTAGGACTGACTTATGGCTACACCTTC. This codes for CASSVGLTYGYTF. V usage is TRBV6-1 and J usage is TRBJ1-2; no firm D call. V shed 4 bases and J shed 5 bases, with 11 bases lying between them. The CDR3 sequence is 13 residues long. Germline V gene data show CDR1 as MNHNS and CDR2 as SASEGT.

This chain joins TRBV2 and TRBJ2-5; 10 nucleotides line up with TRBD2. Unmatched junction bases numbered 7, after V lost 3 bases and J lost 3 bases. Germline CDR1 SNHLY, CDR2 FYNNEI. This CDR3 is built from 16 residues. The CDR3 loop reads CASSDPSGGGKETQYF. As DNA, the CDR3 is TGTGCCAGCAGTGACCCCAGCGGGGGGGGGAAAGAGACCCAGTACTTC.

CDR3 amino acids: CASSFKTGLYNSPLHF. The CDR3 DNA sequence: TGCGCCAGCAGCTTTAAGACAGGACTCTATAATTCACCCCTCCACTTT. The chain recombines TRBV5-1 with TRBJ1-6; possibly TRBD1 for D (6 bases). Germline V gives CDR1 SGHRS, CDR2 YFSETQ. CDR3 length equals 16 residues. With 2 bases removed from V and 3 bases from J, the gap between germline ends came to 12 bases.

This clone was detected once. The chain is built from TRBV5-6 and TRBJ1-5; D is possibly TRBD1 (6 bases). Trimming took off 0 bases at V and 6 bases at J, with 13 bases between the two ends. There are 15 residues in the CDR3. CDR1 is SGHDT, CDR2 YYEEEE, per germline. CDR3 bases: TGTGCCAGCAGCTTGGGGGCTACAGGGACTCAGCCCCAGCATTTT. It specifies CASSLGATGTQPQHF.

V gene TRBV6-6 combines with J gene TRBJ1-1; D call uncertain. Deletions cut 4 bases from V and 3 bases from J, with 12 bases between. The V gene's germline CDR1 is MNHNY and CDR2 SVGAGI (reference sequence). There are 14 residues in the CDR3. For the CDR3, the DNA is TGTGCCAGCAGTTCCCGCGGATCGTACACTGAAGCTTTCTTT. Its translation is CASSSRGSYTEAFF.

The CDR3 nucleotides are TGCGCCAGCAGCCAAGACCGGGTCTCTGGAAACACCATATATTTT. Translated: CASSQDRVSGNTIYF. V is TRBV4-3 and J is TRBJ1-3; unclear D gene. Germline loops: CDR1 LGHNA, CDR2 YSLEER. V lost 0 bases and J 0 bases, leaving 6 bases between the germline ends. This CDR3 is 15 amino acids long.

CDR3 protein: CASSAPRDTQYF. The CDR3 DNA reads as TGTGCCAGCAGCGCCCCTAGAGATACGCAGTATTTT. This sequence joins TRBV9 and TRBJ2-3; D not resolved. Germline V gene lookup returns CDR1 SGDLS and CDR2 YYNGEE. V gave up 3 bases and J gave up 5 bases, with 7 bases separating them. CDR3 size: 12 residues.

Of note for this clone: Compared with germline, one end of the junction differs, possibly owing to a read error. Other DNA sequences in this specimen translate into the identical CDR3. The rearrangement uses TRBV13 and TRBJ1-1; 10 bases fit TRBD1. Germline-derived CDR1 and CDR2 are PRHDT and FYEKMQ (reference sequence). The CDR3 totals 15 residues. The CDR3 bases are TGTGCCAGCAGCCTAGAAGGGACAGGGGACACCGAAGCTTTCTTT. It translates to CASSLEGTGDTEAFF.

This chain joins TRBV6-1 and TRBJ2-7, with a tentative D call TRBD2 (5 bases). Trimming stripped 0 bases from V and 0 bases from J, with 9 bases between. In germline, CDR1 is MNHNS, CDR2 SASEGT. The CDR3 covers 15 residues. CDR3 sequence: CASSEAEESSYEQYF. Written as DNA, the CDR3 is TGTGCCAGCAGTGAAGCGGAGGAGAGCTCCTACGAGCAGTACTTC.

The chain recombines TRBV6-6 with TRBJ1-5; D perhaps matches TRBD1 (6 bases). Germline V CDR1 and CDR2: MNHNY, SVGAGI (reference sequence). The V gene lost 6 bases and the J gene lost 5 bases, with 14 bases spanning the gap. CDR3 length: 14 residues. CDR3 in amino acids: CASSPSGAYQPQHF. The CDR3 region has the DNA TGTGCCAGCAGCCCCTCAGGGGCTTATCAGCCCCAGCATTTT.

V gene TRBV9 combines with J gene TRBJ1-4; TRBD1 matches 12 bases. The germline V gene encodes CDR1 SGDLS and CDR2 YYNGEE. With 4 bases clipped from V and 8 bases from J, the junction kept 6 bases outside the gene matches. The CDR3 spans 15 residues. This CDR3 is CASSLGQGAKEKLFF. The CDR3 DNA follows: TGTGCCAGCAGCCTGGGACAGGGGGCGAAGGAAAAACTGTTTTTT.

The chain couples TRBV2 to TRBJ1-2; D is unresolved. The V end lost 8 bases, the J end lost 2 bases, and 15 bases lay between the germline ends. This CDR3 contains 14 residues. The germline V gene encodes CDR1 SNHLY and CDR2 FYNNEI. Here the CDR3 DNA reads TGTGCCAGCGGCGCGTTCGGAGGAAACTATGGCTACACCTTC. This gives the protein CASGAFGGNYGYTF.

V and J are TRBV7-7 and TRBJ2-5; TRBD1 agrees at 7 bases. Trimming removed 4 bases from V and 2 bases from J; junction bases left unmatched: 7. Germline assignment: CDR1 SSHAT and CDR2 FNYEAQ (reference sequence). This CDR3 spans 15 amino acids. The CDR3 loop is CASSSGQRTQETQYF. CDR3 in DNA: TGTGCCAGCAGCTCGGGACAGCGGACGCAAGAGACCCAGTACTTC.